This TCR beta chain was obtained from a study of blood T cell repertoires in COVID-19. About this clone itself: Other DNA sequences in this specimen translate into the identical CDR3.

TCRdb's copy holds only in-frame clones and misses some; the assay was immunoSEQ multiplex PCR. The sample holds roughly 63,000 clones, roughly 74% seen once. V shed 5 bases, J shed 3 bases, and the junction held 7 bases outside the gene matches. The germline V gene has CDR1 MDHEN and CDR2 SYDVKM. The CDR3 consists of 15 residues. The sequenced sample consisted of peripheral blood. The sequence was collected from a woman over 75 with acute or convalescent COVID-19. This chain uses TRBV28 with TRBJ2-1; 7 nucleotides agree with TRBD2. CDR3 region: CASSLPRTSYNEQFF. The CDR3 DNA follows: TGTGCCAGCAGTCTCCCCCGGACTAGCTACAATGAGCAGTTCTTC.